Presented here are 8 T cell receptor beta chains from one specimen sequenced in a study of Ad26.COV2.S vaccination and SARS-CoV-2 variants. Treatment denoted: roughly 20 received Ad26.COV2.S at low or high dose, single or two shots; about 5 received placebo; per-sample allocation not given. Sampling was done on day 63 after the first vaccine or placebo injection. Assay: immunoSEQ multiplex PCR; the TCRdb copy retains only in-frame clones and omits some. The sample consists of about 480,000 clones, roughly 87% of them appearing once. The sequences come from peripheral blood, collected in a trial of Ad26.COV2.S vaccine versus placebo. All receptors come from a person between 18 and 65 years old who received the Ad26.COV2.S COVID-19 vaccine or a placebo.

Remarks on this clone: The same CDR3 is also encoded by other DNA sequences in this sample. The CDR3: CASSQGGDTEAFF. The CDR3 bases are TGTGCCAGCAGCCAGGGGGGTGACACTGAAGCTTTCTTT. V is TRBV3-1 (or the pseudogene TRBV3-2) and J is TRBJ1-1, with D possibly matching TRBD1 (5 bases). The CDR3 totals 13 residues. The V end lost 3 bases, the J end lost 3 bases, and 8 bases lay between the germline ends. Germline values: CDR1 LGHDT, CDR2 YNNKEL (reference sequence).

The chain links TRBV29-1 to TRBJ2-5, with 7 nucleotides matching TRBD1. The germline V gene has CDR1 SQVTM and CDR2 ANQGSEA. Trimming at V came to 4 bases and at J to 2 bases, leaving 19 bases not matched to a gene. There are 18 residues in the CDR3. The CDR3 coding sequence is TGCAGCGTTGCCGGGACAGACCGAGGGCTTTCCCGACAAGAGACCCAGTACTTC. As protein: CSVAGTDRGLSRQETQYF. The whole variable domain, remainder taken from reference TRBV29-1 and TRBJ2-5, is SAVISQKPSRDICQRGTSLTIQCQVDSQVTMMFWYRQQPGQSLTLIATANQGSEATYESGFVIDKFPISRPNLTFSTLTVSNMSPEDSSIYLCSVAGTDRGLSRQETQYFGPGTRLLVL.

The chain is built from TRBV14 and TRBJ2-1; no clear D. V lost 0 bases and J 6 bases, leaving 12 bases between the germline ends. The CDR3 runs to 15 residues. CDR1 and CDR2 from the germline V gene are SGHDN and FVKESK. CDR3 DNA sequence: TGTGCCAGCAGCCAAGACGCGCGGAACTTCAATGAGCAGTTCTTC. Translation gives CASSQDARNFNEQFF.

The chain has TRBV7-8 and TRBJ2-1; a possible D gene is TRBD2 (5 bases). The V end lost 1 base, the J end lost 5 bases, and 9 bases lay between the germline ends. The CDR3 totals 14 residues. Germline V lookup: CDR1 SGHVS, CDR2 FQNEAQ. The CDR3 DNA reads TGTGCCAGCAGCTTAGGCGGGTCAAACAATGAGCAGTTCTTC. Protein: CASSLGGSNNEQFF.

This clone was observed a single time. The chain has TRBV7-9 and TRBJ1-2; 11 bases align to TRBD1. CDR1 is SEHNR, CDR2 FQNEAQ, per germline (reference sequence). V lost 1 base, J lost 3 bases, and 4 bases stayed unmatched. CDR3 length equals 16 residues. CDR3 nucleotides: TGTGCCAGCAGCTTAGTGGACAGGGGGCCTTACTATGGCTACACCTTC. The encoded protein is CASSLVDRGPYYGYTF.

CDR3 DNA sequence: TGTGCCAGCAGTGAACTGGACAGACAGACTGGAAACACCATATATTTT. This codes for CASSELDRQTGNTIYF. The chain carries TRBV2 and TRBJ1-3, with D perhaps matching TRBD1 (6 bases). The CDR3 consists of 16 residues. V was pared by 2 bases and J by 2 bases, with 13 bases between. Germline CDR1 is SNHLY and CDR2 is FYNNEI.

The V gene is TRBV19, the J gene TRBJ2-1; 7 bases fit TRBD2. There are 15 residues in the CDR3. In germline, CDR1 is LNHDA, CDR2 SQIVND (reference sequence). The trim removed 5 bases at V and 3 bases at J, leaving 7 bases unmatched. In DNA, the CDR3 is TGTGCCAGTAGTCGGGCGGGAGTGTTCTACAATGAGCAGTTCTTC. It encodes CASSRAGVFYNEQFF.

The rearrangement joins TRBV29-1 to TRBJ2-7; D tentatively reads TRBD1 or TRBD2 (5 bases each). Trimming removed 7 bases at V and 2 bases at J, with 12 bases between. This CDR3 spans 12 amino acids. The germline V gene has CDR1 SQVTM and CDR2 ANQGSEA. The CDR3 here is CSGRDGTYEQYF. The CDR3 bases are TGCAGCGGTCGGGACGGTACCTACGAGCAGTACTTC.